What follows describes a single TCR beta chain. From the RT-PCR reads, TCRdb called clonotypes with MiXCR, one entry per CDR3 protein. The sample lists 920,000 or so distinct CDR3 sequences; about a sixth were seen once. The data are from a study of patients and donors after allogeneic stem cell transplantation. There are 16 residues in the CDR3. Trimming took 6 bases from V and 0 from J, leaving 18 bases between them. From germline, CDR1 is DFQATT and CDR2 SNEGSKA (reference sequence). The V call is TRBV20-1, the J call TRBJ1-5, with D possibly being TRBD1 (5 bases). The source material was blood, either unsorted or a sorted T cell fraction (not recorded which). The TCR sequence derives from a human donor who was either an allogeneic HSCT recipient or a stem cell or donor lymphocyte infusion donor (not recorded which). It is not recorded whose cells these are; they may come from a transplant donor. The CDR3 coding sequence is TGCAGTGCCGGAGGGGACGGAACTTATAGCAATCAGCCCCAGCATTTT. It encodes CSAGGDGTYSNQPQHF.